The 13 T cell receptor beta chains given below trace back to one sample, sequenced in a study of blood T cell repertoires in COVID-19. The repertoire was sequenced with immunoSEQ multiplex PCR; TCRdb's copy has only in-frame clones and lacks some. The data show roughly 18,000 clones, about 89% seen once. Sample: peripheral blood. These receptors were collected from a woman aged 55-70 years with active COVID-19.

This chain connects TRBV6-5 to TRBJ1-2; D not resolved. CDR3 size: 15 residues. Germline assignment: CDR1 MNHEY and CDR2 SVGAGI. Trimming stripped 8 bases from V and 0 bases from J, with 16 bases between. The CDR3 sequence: CASRPAGTSNYGYTF. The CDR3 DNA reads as TGTGCCAGCCGGCCGGCGGGCACTTCTAACTATGGCTACACCTTC.

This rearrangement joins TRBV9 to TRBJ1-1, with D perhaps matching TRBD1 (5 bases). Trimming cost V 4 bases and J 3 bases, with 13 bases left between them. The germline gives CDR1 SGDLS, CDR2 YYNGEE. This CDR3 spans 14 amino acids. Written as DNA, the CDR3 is TGTGCCAGCAGCTTGTCGACAGTCGACACTGAAGCTTTCTTT. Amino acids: CASSLSTVDTEAFF.

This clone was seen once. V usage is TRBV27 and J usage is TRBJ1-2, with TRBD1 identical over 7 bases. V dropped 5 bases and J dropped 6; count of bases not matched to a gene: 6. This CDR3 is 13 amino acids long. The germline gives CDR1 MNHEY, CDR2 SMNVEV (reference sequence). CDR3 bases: TGTGCCAGCAGTCCGCGACAGGGTAATGGCTACACCTTC. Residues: CASSPRQGNGYTF.

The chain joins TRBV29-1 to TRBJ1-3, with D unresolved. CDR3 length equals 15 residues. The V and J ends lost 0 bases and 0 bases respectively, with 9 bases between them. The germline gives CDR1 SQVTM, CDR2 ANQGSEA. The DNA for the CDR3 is TGCAGCGTTGAAGATCAGCGGATCTCTGGAAACACCATATATTTT. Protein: CSVEDQRISGNTIYF.

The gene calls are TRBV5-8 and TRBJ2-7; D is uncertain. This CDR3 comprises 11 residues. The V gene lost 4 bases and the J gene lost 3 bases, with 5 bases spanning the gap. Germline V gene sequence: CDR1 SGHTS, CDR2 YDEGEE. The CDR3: CASSRVYEQYF. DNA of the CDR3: TGTGCCAGCAGCCGGGTCTACGAGCAGTACTTC.

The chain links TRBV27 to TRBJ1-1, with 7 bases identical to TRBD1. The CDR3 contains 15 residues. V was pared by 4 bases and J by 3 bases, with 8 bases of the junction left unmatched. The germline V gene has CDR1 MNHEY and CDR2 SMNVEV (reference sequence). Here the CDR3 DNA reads TGTGCCAGCAGTTCCTCACAGGGGATGCACACTGAAGCTTTCTTT. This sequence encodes CASSSSQGMHTEAFF.

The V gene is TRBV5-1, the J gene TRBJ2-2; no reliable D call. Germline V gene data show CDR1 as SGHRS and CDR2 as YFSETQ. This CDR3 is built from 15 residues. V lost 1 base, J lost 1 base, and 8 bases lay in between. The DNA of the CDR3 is TGCGCCAGCAGCTTGACTCGCTGGAACACCGGGGAGCTGTTTTTT. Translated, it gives CASSLTRWNTGELFF.

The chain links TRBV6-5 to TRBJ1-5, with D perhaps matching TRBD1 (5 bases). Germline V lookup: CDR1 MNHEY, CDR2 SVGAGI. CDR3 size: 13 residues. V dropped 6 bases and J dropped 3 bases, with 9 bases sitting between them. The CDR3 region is CASRAGFNQPQHF. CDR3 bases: TGTGCCAGCAGGGCAGGGTTCAATCAGCCCCAGCATTTT.

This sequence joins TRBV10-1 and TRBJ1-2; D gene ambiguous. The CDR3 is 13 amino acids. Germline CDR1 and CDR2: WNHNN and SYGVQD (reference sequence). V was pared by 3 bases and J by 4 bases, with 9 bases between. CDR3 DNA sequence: TGCGCCAGCAGTGAAACTGTTACCTATGGCTACACCTTC. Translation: CASSETVTYGYTF.

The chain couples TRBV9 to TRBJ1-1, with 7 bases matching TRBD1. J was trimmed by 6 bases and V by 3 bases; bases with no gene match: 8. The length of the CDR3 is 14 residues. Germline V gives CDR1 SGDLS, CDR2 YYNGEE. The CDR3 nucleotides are TGTGCCAGCAGCGCCCAAACAGGGGCCCCTGAAGCTTTCTTT. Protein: CASSAQTGAPEAFF.

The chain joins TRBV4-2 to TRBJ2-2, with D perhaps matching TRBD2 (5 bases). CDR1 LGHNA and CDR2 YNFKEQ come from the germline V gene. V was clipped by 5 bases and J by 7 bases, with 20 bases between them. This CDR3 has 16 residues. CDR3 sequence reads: CASSSPSRTGDGELFF. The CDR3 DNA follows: TGTGCCAGCAGCTCCCCCTCCCGGACCGGGGACGGGGAGCTGTTTTTT.

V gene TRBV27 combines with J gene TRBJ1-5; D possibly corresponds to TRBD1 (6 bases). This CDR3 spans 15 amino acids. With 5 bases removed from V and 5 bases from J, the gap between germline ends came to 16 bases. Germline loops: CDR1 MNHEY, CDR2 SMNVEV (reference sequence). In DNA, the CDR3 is TGTGCCAGCAGTCAAAGACAGGCCTGCCATCAGCCCCAGCATTTT. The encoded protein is CASSQRQACHQPQHF.

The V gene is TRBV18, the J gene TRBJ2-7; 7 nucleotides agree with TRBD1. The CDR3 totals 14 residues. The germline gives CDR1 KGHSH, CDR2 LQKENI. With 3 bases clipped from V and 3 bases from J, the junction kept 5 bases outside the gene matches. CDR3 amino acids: CASSPRDSHYEQYF. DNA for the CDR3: TGTGCCAGCTCACCCCGGGACAGCCACTACGAGCAGTACTTC.